This T cell receptor beta chain was documented in a study of shared clonotypes between healthy human individuals. Whole-study context: Each donor contributed plates that comprised three CD4 naive, three CD4 memory, two CD8 naive and one CD8 memory. Findings and caveats of the study: Memory subsets generally showed smaller estimated richness than naive subsets did.

The protocol was immunoSEQ multiplex PCR, while the TCRdb copy is restricted to in-frame clones and leaves out a portion. The sample includes over a million clones, roughly 96% of them seen just once. With respect to this clone: The antigen remains undetermined. A read error may produce the germline difference seen at one junction end. Other DNA sequences from this sample encode an identical CDR3 as well.

The sequence derives from a man aged 30 to 45 in good health. The sample consisted of naive CD4+ T cells sorted from blood. Subset indicated: CD45RA+ positively selected.

CDR3 nucleotide sequence: TGTGCTAGCAGTAACCGGGACAGGGGCGTCACAGATACGCAGTATTTT. It is translated as CASSNRDRGVTDTQYF. The gene calls are TRBV11-2 and TRBJ2-3; 10 positions agree with TRBD1. This CDR3 is 16 amino acids long. CDR1 is SGHAT and CDR2 is FQNNGV in the germline V gene.